This passage covers 17 T cell receptor beta chains from one sample sequenced in a study of shared clonotypes between healthy human individuals (dated by TCRdb to the early 2020s). For the CD8 naive samples, CD45RO-negative cells were positively selected for CCR7, yielding a CD45RA+CCR7+ population from which TemRA cells were excluded. Libraries were constructed by the immunoSEQ multiplex PCR assay. TCRdb carries this immuneACCESS record with in-frame sequences only. Its versions omit some clonotypes, under half of them owing to an unresolved V gene in the studies checked, with the rest unexplained. The sample table holds about 590,000 clones, of which nearly 97% were seen once. The ten largest clonotypes hold over 0.09% of the sample. The sequencing sample was made of naive CD8+ T cells sorted from blood. The cell subset or site label, as the study defines it: CD45RA+CCR7+. All receptors come from a woman under 40 in good health.

This chain uses TRBV6-1 with TRBJ2-7, with TRBD1 matching 7 bases. Germline CDR1 and CDR2: MNHNS and SASEGT. The trim removed 6 bases at V and 3 bases at J, leaving 8 bases unmatched. CDR3 length: 14 residues. CDR3: CASRGVTGDYEQYF. The CDR3 region has the DNA TGTGCCAGCAGAGGAGTTACAGGGGACTACGAGCAGTACTTC.

The chain employs TRBV28 and TRBJ2-3, with D perhaps TRBD1 (5 bases). Per germline, CDR1 MDHEN and CDR2 SYDVKM. Trimming shortened V by 6 bases and J by 0 bases, and 16 bases separated the two germline ends. The CDR3 contains 16 residues. In DNA, the CDR3 is TGTGCCAGCAGCCAATCCCAGGGTCTTAGCACAGATACGCAGTATTTT. It is translated as CASSQSQGLSTDTQYF. The whole variable domain, filled in from reference TRBV28 and TRBJ2-3, reads DVKVTQSSRYLVKRTGEKVFLECVQDMDHENMFWYRQDPGLGLRLIYFSYDVKMKEKGDIPEGYSVSREKKERFSLILESASTNQTSMYLCASSQSQGLSTDTQYFGPGTRLTVL.

The J gene is TRBJ1-5, the V gene TRBV19; no clear D. Germline CDR1 LNHDA, CDR2 SQIVND (reference sequence). The V and J ends lost 5 bases and 1 base respectively, with 15 bases between them. The CDR3 sequence is 16 residues long. The CDR3 coding sequence is TGTGCCAGTAGTGTACTGGGCCCCGCGAGCAATCAGCCCCAGCATTTT. The encoded protein is CASSVLGPASNQPQHF.

On this clone: The sample holds other DNA sequences that translate to the same CDR3. CDR3 protein: CSARDYTEAFF. The CDR3, as DNA: TGCAGTGCTCGGGACTACACTGAAGCTTTCTTT. The chain links TRBV20-1 to TRBJ1-1, with D possibly matching TRBD1 (5 bases). Per germline, CDR1 DFQATT and CDR2 SNEGSKA (reference sequence). This CDR3 contains 11 residues. V gave up 5 bases and J gave up 3 bases, with 7 bases separating them.

This rearrangement joins TRBV7-3 to TRBJ2-5; no clear D. This CDR3 has 14 residues. Looked up from germline, CDR1 is SGHTA and CDR2 is FQGTGA. Trimming pared 0 bases from V and 3 bases from J, leaving 8 bases between. The DNA for the CDR3 is TGTGCCAGCAGCTTAACAGCGTGGGAAGAGACCCAGTACTTC. As protein: CASSLTAWEETQYF.

This sequence joins TRBV11-1 and TRBJ2-1; 11 positions agree with TRBD2. There are 19 residues in the CDR3. The trim removed 6 bases at V and 0 bases at J, leaving 13 bases unmatched. Germline CDR1 is SGHAT and CDR2 is FQDESV (reference sequence). The CDR3: CASSPPGTSGESSYNEQFF. The CDR3 region has the DNA TGTGCCAGCAGTCCTCCCGGGACTAGCGGCGAAAGCTCCTACAATGAGCAGTTCTTC.

The rearrangement joins TRBV7-9 to TRBJ2-4; D ambiguous. Trimming left V 5 bases short and J 8 bases short, with 19 bases between. The germline V gene has CDR1 SEHNR and CDR2 FQNEAQ (reference sequence). This CDR3 has 15 amino acids. The CDR3 loop is CASSPTNGVADIQYF. The CDR3 bases are TGTGCCAGCAGCCCTACCAATGGAGTGGCCGACATTCAGTACTTC.

The chain recombines TRBV29-1 with TRBJ2-6; TRBD1 matches 9 bases. The ends lost 2 bases at V and 0 bases at J; junction bases unmatched: 5. Germline CDR1 reads SQVTM; CDR2 reads ANQGSEA. This CDR3 region has 17 residues. CDR3 coding DNA: TGCAGCGTTGAAATTTGGGACAGGGCCTCTGGGGCCAACGTCCTGACTTTC. This sequence encodes CSVEIWDRASGANVLTF. The whole variable domain, remainder taken from reference TRBV29-1 and TRBJ2-6, is SAVISQKPSRDICQRGTSLTIQCQVDSQVTMMFWYRQQPGQSLTLIATANQGSEATYESGFVIDKFPISRPNLTFSTLTVSNMSPEDSSIYLCSVEIWDRASGANVLTFGAGSRLTVL.

J is TRBJ1-1 and V is TRBV6-5, with a tentative D call TRBD1 (6 bases). Germline lookup yields CDR1 MNHEY and CDR2 SVGAGI. V was cut by 5 bases and J by 11 bases, with 18 bases left in between. The CDR3 extends over 13 amino acids. In nucleotides, the CDR3 is TGTGCCAGCAGTACTAACAGGGAAGTGGAGGCTTTCTTT. Its protein product is CASSTNREVEAFF.

The rearrangement joins TRBV5-6 to TRBJ2-5, with D unresolved. V dropped 3 bases and J dropped 2 bases, with 8 bases sitting between them. The germline CDR1 and CDR2 sequences are SGHDT and YYEEEE. This CDR3 has 13 residues. CDR3: CASSWTIQETQYF. The CDR3 DNA is TGTGCCAGCAGCTGGACCATTCAAGAGACCCAGTACTTC. The full variable domain, in which reference TRBV5-6 and TRBJ2-5 provide the parts outside the CDR3, is DAGVTQSPTHLIKTRGQQVTLRCSPKSGHDTVSWYQQALGQGPQFIFQYYEEEERQRGNFPDRFSGHQFPNYSSELNVNALLLGDSALYLCASSWTIQETQYFGPGTRLLVL.

V gene TRBV6-5 combines with J gene TRBJ2-5; 8 bases are shared with TRBD1. This CDR3 is built from 15 residues. After removal of 7 bases from V and 4 bases from J, the junction contained 11 bases not matched to a gene. Germline loops: CDR1 MNHEY, CDR2 SVGAGI. DNA of the CDR3: TGTGCCAGCAATCCAGGGCAGGGGGCACTAGAGACCCAGTACTTC. Encoded protein: CASNPGQGALETQYF.

This sequence joins TRBV13 and TRBJ2-1; 12 positions match TRBD2. The V and J ends lost 5 bases and 8 bases, in that order; junction bases with no gene match: 7. The CDR3 has 15 residues. Germline V CDR1 and CDR2: PRHDT, FYEKMQ (reference sequence). This chain's CDR3 is CASSAPSGRAYEQFF. The CDR3 DNA is TGTGCCAGCAGCGCTCCTAGCGGGAGGGCCTATGAGCAGTTCTTC. The full variable domain, completed using reference TRBV13 and TRBJ2-1, is AAGVIQSPRHLIKEKRETATLKCYPIPRHDTVYWYQQGPGQDPQFLISFYEKMQSDKGSIPDRFSAQQFSDYHSELNMSSLELGDSALYFCASSAPSGRAYEQFFGPGTRLTVL.

This clone was detected only once. The chain is built from TRBV9 and TRBJ2-1; the match to TRBD1 covers 10 bases. Germline-derived CDR1 and CDR2 are SGDLS and YYNGEE. This CDR3 region has 16 residues. The V and J ends lost 4 bases and 4 bases, in that order; junction bases with no gene match: 8. CDR3 amino acids: CASSPRGGQGYNEQFF. CDR3 in DNA: TGTGCCAGCAGCCCCCGAGGGGGACAGGGGTACAATGAGCAGTTCTTC.

The chain recombines TRBV27 with TRBJ2-7; TRBD2 agrees at 8 bases. J was trimmed by 0 bases and V by 0 bases; bases with no gene match: 4. The germline V gene has CDR1 MNHEY and CDR2 SMNVEV (reference sequence). This CDR3 region has 16 residues. The CDR3 loop reads CASSLSLAGASYEQYF. The DNA for the CDR3 is TGTGCCAGCAGTTTATCGCTAGCGGGCGCCTCCTACGAGCAGTACTTC.

The rearrangement uses TRBV28 and TRBJ2-7; TRBD1 or TRBD2 may be the D gene (5 bases each). This CDR3 is built from 16 residues. Trimming pared 5 bases from V and 2 bases from J, leaving 19 bases between. The V gene's germline CDR1 is MDHEN and CDR2 SYDVKM. The CDR3 DNA reads TGTGCCAGCAGTAACCAGGACTTCAGGGATCCCTACGAGCAGTACTTC. Amino acids: CASSNQDFRDPYEQYF.

The chain employs TRBV29-1 and TRBJ1-4, with D possibly matching TRBD1 (6 bases). V was pared by 7 bases and J by 4 bases, with 13 bases between. Germline V gene lookup returns CDR1 SQVTM and CDR2 ANQGSEA. The CDR3 is 13 residues long. CDR3 nucleotides: TGCAGCGCAGAGGGGGGCCTTAATGAAAAACTGTTTTTT. It translates to CSAEGGLNEKLFF.

The DNA for the CDR3 is TGTGCCAGTAGTATTTACATGAACACTGAAGCTTTCTTT. The encoded protein is CASSIYMNTEAFF. J is TRBJ1-1 and V is TRBV19; D is uncertain. This CDR3 spans 13 amino acids. In germline, CDR1 is LNHDA, CDR2 SQIVND (reference sequence). Deletions cut 3 bases from V and 0 bases from J, with 5 bases between.